The clone carrying this T cell receptor beta chain has just a few counts. The sample belongs to a study of beta chain features in type 1 diabetes. V lost 3 bases to trimming and J lost 5 bases, with 5 bases between them. Germline V gene lookup returns CDR1 DFQATT and CDR2 SNEGSKA (reference sequence). This CDR3 contains 11 residues. Expressed TCRB transcripts were sequenced after all isolated RNA was converted to cDNA. Assay: immunoSEQ multiplex PCR; the TCRdb copy retains only in-frame clones and omits some. The repertoire holds over 300,000 clones, with under 8.5% as singletons. This chain connects TRBV20-1 to TRBJ2-1; D unclear. The receptor was isolated from a woman in her late teens or twenties in good health. The sequencing input was central memory CD4+ T cells from blood. The CDR3 sequence: CSASNHNEQFF. CDR3 bases: TGCAGTGCTAGTAACCACAATGAGCAGTTCTTC.